A selection of T cell receptor beta chains follows, all from one sample in a study of cytomegalovirus exposure and HLA in healthy donors. Assay: immunoSEQ multiplex PCR; the TCRdb copy retains only in-frame clones and omits some. The table includes approximately 70,000 clones, around 81% detected once. Sequences were obtained from PBMCs. Receptor source: a man between 45 and 60 years old in good health and CMV-seronegative. CDR3s include the opening cysteine and the closing phenylalanine or tryptophan. A D gene is named only where the DNA matches it firmly. Only part of the rows carry a size: once, few, many, or a class if the clone is expanded.

size,V,J,D,CDR3,DNA
NA,TRBV6-4,TRBJ1-1,TRBD1,CASRGTENTEAFF,TGTGCCAGCAGGGGGACAGAGAACACTGAAGCTTTCTTT
NA,TRBV10-3,TRBJ2-3,TRBD2,CAIRPGLEADTQYF,TGTGCCATCAGGCCGGGACTAGAAGCAGATACGCAGTATTTT
NA,TRBV5-4,TRBJ2-7,TRBD2,CASSLGGLAGGPYEQYF,TGTGCCAGCAGCTTGGGGGGACTAGCGGGAGGGCCCTACGAGCAGTACTTC
NA,TRBV5-6,TRBJ1-1,NA,CASSFRVPNTEAFF,TGTGCCAGCAGCTTCCGGGTCCCGAACACTGAAGCTTTCTTT
NA,TRBV7-3,TRBJ2-5,TRBD2,CASSPNGLAGVETQYF,TGTGCCAGCAGTCCCAACGGACTAGCGGGGGTAGAGACCCAGTACTTC
NA,TRBV7-9,TRBJ2-1,TRBD2,CASSPTSGSYNEQFF,TGTGCCAGCAGCCCGACTAGCGGGAGCTACAATGAGCAGTTCTTC
once,TRBV4-3,TRBJ2-7,TRBD2,CASSQGVAGYEQYF,TGCGCCAGCAGCCAAGGAGTAGCGGGATACGAGCAGTACTTC
NA,TRBV5-1,TRBJ2-3,TRBD2,CASRSAGAPRQYF,TGCGCCAGCAGATCAGCGGGGGCCCCACGACAGTATTTT
NA,TRBV9,TRBJ1-2,TRBD1,CASSGWTGLLYGYTF,TGTGCCAGCAGCGGCTGGACAGGGCTCCTCTATGGCTACACCTTC
NA,TRBV5-6,TRBJ1-5,NA,CASSLMAGFGNQPQHF,TGTGCCAGCAGCTTGATGGCGGGATTTGGCAATCAGCCCCAGCATTTT
NA,TRBV28,TRBJ1-2,NA,CASRADRPYGYTF,TGTGCCAGCAGAGCGGACAGACCTTATGGCTACACCTTC
NA,TRBV28,TRBJ1-5,NA,CASSLVPEGGEPQHF,TGTGCCAGCAGTTTGGTCCCGGAAGGTGGAGAGCCCCAGCATTTT
NA,TRBV7-2,TRBJ1-4,NA,CASSLNWGDEKLFF,TGTGCCAGCAGCTTAAACTGGGGGGATGAAAAACTGTTTTTT
NA,TRBV27,TRBJ1-4,TRBD1,CASSFRQGASKLFF,TGTGCCAGCAGTTTTAGACAGGGGGCGTCGAAACTGTTTTTT
once,TRBV5-1,TRBJ1-2,TRBD1,CASSWGDREHHGYTF,TGCGCCAGCAGCTGGGGGGACAGGGAGCACCATGGCTACACCTTC
NA,TRBV27,TRBJ1-3,NA,CAIRGPGNTIYF,TGTGCCATCCGCGGGCCTGGAAACACCATATATTTT
few,TRBV5-1,TRBJ1-6,TRBD1,CASSGGQGGSPLHF,TGCGCCAGCAGCGGAGGACAGGGAGGGTCACCCCTCCACTTT
NA,TRBV7-6,TRBJ1-1,TRBD1,CASSVGTGPTEAFF,TGTGCCAGCAGCGTAGGGACAGGGCCGACTGAAGCTTTCTTT
NA,TRBV30,TRBJ1-2,TRBD1,CAFNVPRTGTNGYTF,TGTGCCTTTAACGTACCCAGGACAGGGACAAATGGCTACACCTTC
NA,TRBV2,TRBJ2-6,TRBD1,CASRTGAGGSGANVLTF,TGTGCCAGCAGGACCGGGGCAGGGGGCTCTGGGGCCAACGTCCTGACTTTC
few,TRBV19,TRBJ1-6,NA,CASSRDGTPLHF,TGTGCCAGTAGTCGGGATGGGACACCCCTCCACTTT
few,TRBV4-3,TRBJ2-7,TRBD1,CASSQFWTGAYEQYF,TGCGCCAGCAGCCAATTCTGGACAGGGGCCTACGAGCAGTACTTC
once,TRBV7-2,TRBJ2-7,TRBD2,CASRVGLAGTYEQYF,TGTGCCAGCAGGGTGGGACTAGCGGGAACCTACGAGCAGTACTTC
NA,TRBV2,TRBJ1-5,NA,CASTLEGNQPQHF,TGTGCCAGCACCCTGGAGGGGAATCAGCCCCAGCATTTT
NA,TRBV6-5,TRBJ2-3,TRBD2,CASSGTSYRTDTQYF,TGTGCCAGCAGTGGGACTAGTTATCGCACAGATACGCAGTATTTT
NA,TRBV7-2,TRBJ1-2,NA,CASSSQKTVLGYGYTF,TGTGCCAGCAGCTCTCAAAAGACAGTTTTGGGCTATGGCTACACCTTC
NA,TRBV30,TRBJ2-5,TRBD1,CAWATRTGRRETQYF,TGTGCCTGGGCTACTCGGACAGGACGGAGGGAGACCCAGTACTTC
NA,TRBV4-2,TRBJ1-6,NA,CASSQDARGLSPLHF,TGTGCCAGCAGCCAGGATGCCAGGGGCCTTTCACCCCTCCACTTT
NA,TRBV19,TRBJ2-7,NA,CASSIYRAPYEQYF,TGTGCCAGTAGTATTTACAGGGCACCCTACGAGCAGTACTTC
NA,TRBV5-1,TRBJ2-1,TRBD2,CASSGNGGASNEQFF,TGCGCCAGCAGCGGGAACGGGGGGGCCAGTAATGAGCAGTTCTTC
NA,TRBV7-8,TRBJ1-1,TRBD1,CASSFDNRGIAFF,TGTGCCAGCAGCTTTGATAACAGGGGTATAGCTTTCTTT